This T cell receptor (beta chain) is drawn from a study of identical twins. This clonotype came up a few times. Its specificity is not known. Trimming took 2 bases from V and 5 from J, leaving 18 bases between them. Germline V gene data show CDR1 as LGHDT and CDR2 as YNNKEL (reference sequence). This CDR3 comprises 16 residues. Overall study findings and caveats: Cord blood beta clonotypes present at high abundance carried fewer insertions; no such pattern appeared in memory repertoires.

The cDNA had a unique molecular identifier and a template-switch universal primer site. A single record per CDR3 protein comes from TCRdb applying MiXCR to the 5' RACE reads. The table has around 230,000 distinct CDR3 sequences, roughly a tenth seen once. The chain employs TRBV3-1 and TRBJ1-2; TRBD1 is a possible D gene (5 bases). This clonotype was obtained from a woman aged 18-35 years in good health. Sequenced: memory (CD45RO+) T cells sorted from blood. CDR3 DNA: TGTGCCAGCAGCCAATCCTCCGGGACGGCGATATATGGCTACACCTTC. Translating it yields CASSQSSGTAIYGYTF.